The clone carrying this TCR beta chain was counted only a few times. CDR1 is KGHSH and CDR2 is LQKENI in the germline V gene. V trimming: 6 bases; J trimming: 4 bases; junction bases outside the gene matches: 8. This CDR3 has 15 residues. The data belong to a study of cytotoxic CD8 clonotypes in ibrutinib-treated CLL. Across the whole study: Response samples were drawn at a median of about eleven months of treatment, range 6 to 36.

Here immunoSEQ multiplex PCR was the method, and the copy in TCRdb shows in-frame clones only, minus some. The table records about 140,000 clones, 80% of them present only once. J is TRBJ2-1 and V is TRBV18; TRBD2 agrees at 8 bases. This sequence was found in a human donor with chronic lymphocytic leukemia. The sequencing used PBMCs, collected after 36 months of ibrutinib treatment. The CDR3 sequence is CASSPRAGEYNEQFF. CDR3 bases: TGTGCCAGCTCCCCTAGAGCGGGGGAGTACAATGAGCAGTTCTTC.